The 18 T cell receptor beta chains given below trace back to one sample, sequenced in a study of T cell responses to AZD1222 COVID-19 vaccine. The repertoire was sequenced with immunoSEQ multiplex PCR; TCRdb's copy has only in-frame clones and lacks some. Found here are 85,000 to 100,000 clones, 85% to 90% of them singletons; the top ten hold 4% to 5%. The input for sequencing was peripheral blood, taken 28 days after the second AZD1222 dose. The receptors here all came from an adult who received the AZD1222 COVID-19 vaccine.

The chain carries TRBV7-9 and TRBJ1-1, with 7 bases identical to TRBD1. This CDR3 region has 15 residues. V gave up 2 bases and J gave up 1 base; unmatched junction bases: 4. Germline V lookup: CDR1 SEHNR, CDR2 FQNEAQ (reference sequence). The CDR3 region is CASSLRGGTNTEAFF. CDR3 in DNA: TGTGCCAGCAGCTTAAGAGGGGGCACGAACACTGAAGCTTTCTTT.

This chain uses TRBV10-1 with TRBJ1-2; D unclear. The CDR3 extends over 13 amino acids. CDR1 is WNHNN and CDR2 is SYGVQD in the germline V gene (reference sequence). Trimming cost V 3 bases and J 4 bases, with 9 bases left between them. CDR3 amino acids: CASSDSALYGYTF. The CDR3 DNA reads TGCGCCAGCAGTGACAGTGCGCTCTATGGCTACACCTTC.

The chain has TRBV15 and TRBJ1-5; TRBD1 might be the D (5 bases). The CDR3 spans 18 residues. The germline V and J ends were trimmed by 2 bases and 0 bases, with 17 bases remaining between them. Per the germline V gene, CDR1 is LNHNV and CDR2 is YYDKDF (reference sequence). CDR3 bases: TGTGCCACCAGCAGACCACCAGAGGCAGGGCATAGCAATCAGCCCCAGCATTTT. As protein: CATSRPPEAGHSNQPQHF.

This clone is a singleton in its sample. The genes are TRBV3-1 (or the pseudogene TRBV3-2) and TRBJ1-2; D uncertain. Germline CDR1 is LGHDT and CDR2 is YNNKEL (reference sequence). The length of the CDR3 is 13 residues. The ends were cut back, 1 base at V and 7 bases at J, with 10 bases in the middle. The CDR3 bases are TGTGCCAGCAGCCAAGTTGGACTGCCTGGCTACACCTTC. Amino acids: CASSQVGLPGYTF.

The chain has TRBV10-1 and TRBJ2-1; perhaps TRBD1 as D (5 bases). Germline V gene sequence: CDR1 WNHNN, CDR2 SYGVQD (reference sequence). The CDR3 consists of 14 residues. V was clipped by 4 bases and J by 5 bases, with 12 bases between them. The CDR3 region is CASSGQLSDNEQFF. The DNA for the CDR3 is TGCGCCAGCAGTGGACAGCTCTCAGACAATGAGCAGTTCTTC.

The J gene is TRBJ1-2, the V gene TRBV6-5, with D possibly TRBD1 on 5 matching bases. From germline, CDR1 is MNHEY and CDR2 SVGAGI. The CDR3 totals 13 residues. Trimming left V 11 bases short and J 1 base short, with 14 bases between. The CDR3 DNA reads TGTGCCTCAGGGTTGTTGGTTAACTATGGCTACACCTTC. Amino acids: CASGLLVNYGYTF.

The chain couples TRBV30 to TRBJ1-2; no definite D call. Germline V gene sequence: CDR1 GTSNPN, CDR2 SVGIG (reference sequence). V was clipped by 3 bases and J by 8 bases, with 10 bases between them. The CDR3 length is 11 residues. The CDR3 DNA reads TGTGCCTGGAGAGGTTCGGGCGGCTACACCTTC. It is translated as CAWRGSGGYTF.

V usage is TRBV6-5 and J usage is TRBJ1-2, with D possibly being TRBD1 (5 bases). The CDR3 covers 15 residues. Germline V CDR1 and CDR2: MNHEY, SVGAGI. The V gene lost 8 bases and the J gene lost 7 bases, with 23 bases spanning the gap. The CDR3 coding sequence is TGTGCCAGCGACCCCCCCCAGGGTCATGGAAGTGGCTACACCTTC. This gives the protein CASDPPQGHGSGYTF.

The sample holds a few counts of this clone. This chain joins TRBV30 and TRBJ1-5; the match to TRBD1 covers 7 bases. The germline V gene encodes CDR1 GTSNPN and CDR2 SVGIG (reference sequence). Germline trimming cut 3 bases from V and 3 bases from J; bases unmatched to any gene: 5. The CDR3 loop spans 14 amino acids. The CDR3 region is CAWSTGVVNQPQHF. The CDR3 bases are TGTGCCTGGAGCACAGGGGTCGTCAATCAGCCCCAGCATTTT.

The chain is built from TRBV18 and TRBJ2-5; D uncertain. Germline loops: CDR1 KGHSH, CDR2 LQKENI. The CDR3 is 15 residues long. V shed 1 base and J shed 0 bases, with 9 bases lying between them. This chain's CDR3 is CASSPRVSNQETQYF. DNA of the CDR3: TGTGCCAGCTCACCACGGGTTTCAAACCAAGAGACCCAGTACTTC.

The rearrangement joins TRBV19 to TRBJ1-2; tentative D call: TRBD1 (5 bases). Deletions cut 7 bases from V and 6 bases from J, with 15 bases between. The CDR3 runs 13 residues. The germline V gene encodes CDR1 LNHDA and CDR2 SQIVND (reference sequence). The CDR3 here is CASTGGASDGYTF. Written as DNA, the CDR3 is TGTGCCAGTACTGGAGGGGCCTCAGATGGCTACACCTTC.

V gene TRBV9 combines with J gene TRBJ2-1, with a weak D call TRBD2 (5 bases). CDR3 length: 16 residues. Germline CDR1 reads SGDLS; CDR2 reads YYNGEE. V lost 0 bases, J lost 0 bases, and 10 bases lay in between. The DNA for the CDR3 is TGTGCCAGCAGCGTAGGGGTGGGGAGCTCCTACAATGAGCAGTTCTTC. Translating it yields CASSVGVGSSYNEQFF.

CDR3 bases: TGTGCCAGCAGCACCGGGAGTGGGGGGCCCCCAGATACGCAGTATTTT. Its translation is CASSTGSGGPPDTQYF. V is TRBV11-2 and J is TRBJ2-3; possibly TRBD1 or TRBD2 for D (6 bases each). The germline CDR1 and CDR2 sequences are SGHAT and FQNNGV. Trimming removed 5 bases from V and 4 bases from J, with 19 bases in between. The CDR3 totals 16 residues.

The J gene is TRBJ1-2, the V gene TRBV18; maybe TRBD1 (5 bases). The germline gives CDR1 KGHSH, CDR2 LQKENI. The V and J ends lost 2 bases and 4 bases respectively, with 20 bases between them. There are 17 residues in the CDR3. CDR3 sequence (DNA): TGTGCCAGCTCACCAGCTGTCCCGCAGGGCGGAGGCTATGGCTACACCTTC. Its translation: CASSPAVPQGGGYGYTF.

J is TRBJ2-3 and V is TRBV4-2; D not certain. V lost 0 bases to trimming and J lost 2 bases, with 9 bases between them. CDR3 length: 15 residues. CDR1 LGHNA and CDR2 YNFKEQ come from the germline V gene. CDR3 DNA sequence: TGTGCCAGCAGCCAAGATGGGCTAGACACAGATACGCAGTATTTT. Translating it yields CASSQDGLDTDTQYF.

Of note for this clone: The sample contains more than one DNA sequence encoding this CDR3. The chain combines TRBV18 with TRBJ2-5, with a tentative D call TRBD1 (5 bases). The CDR3 is made up of 13 amino acids. Germline loops: CDR1 KGHSH, CDR2 LQKENI. Trimming took off 1 base at V and 2 bases at J, with 5 bases between the two ends. For the CDR3, the DNA is TGTGCCAGCTCACCACGACAGCAAGAGACCCAGTACTTC. Residues: CASSPRQQETQYF.

V is TRBV18 and J is TRBJ2-4, with D perhaps TRBD2 (5 bases). Trimming pared 3 bases from V and 6 bases from J, leaving 9 bases between. Looked up from germline, CDR1 is KGHSH and CDR2 is LQKENI. This CDR3 is 13 amino acids long. CDR3 loop: CASSPGERNIQYF. The CDR3 region has the DNA TGTGCCAGCTCACCCGGGGAGCGAAACATTCAGTACTTC.

The V call is TRBV7-6, the J call TRBJ2-1; 7 bases map to TRBD1. With V trimmed by 6 bases and J by 6 bases, 11 bases remained unmatched. Germline V gene data show CDR1 as SGHVS and CDR2 as FNYEAQ. The CDR3 covers 15 residues. CDR3 loop: CASSRLRGPVNEQFF. CDR3 in DNA: TGTGCCAGCAGTCGTTTGAGGGGGCCGGTCAATGAGCAGTTCTTC.